This TCR beta chain was found in a study of T cell changes during pregnancy in multiple sclerosis. Measured with immunoSEQ multiplex PCR; TCRdb has only the in-frame clones, and not every one. The repertoire has tens of thousands of clones, more than 70% of them found once; the top ten carry roughly 1%. Germline V CDR1 and CDR2: SGHDN, FVKESK. Losses at the gene ends were 4 bases for V and 7 bases for J; bases not matched to a gene: 12. The CDR3 loop spans 16 amino acids. The TCR was taken from a female donor in good health, enrolled as a control in a pregnancy study. Sequenced here: peripheral blood, sampled in the first trimester of pregnancy. The J gene is TRBJ2-1, the V gene TRBV14; 8 bases align to TRBD2. For the CDR3, the DNA is TGTGCCAGCAGCCGACTAGGCGGGGGGCCAGGGAATGAGCAGTTCTTC. Translated: CASSRLGGGPGNEQFF.